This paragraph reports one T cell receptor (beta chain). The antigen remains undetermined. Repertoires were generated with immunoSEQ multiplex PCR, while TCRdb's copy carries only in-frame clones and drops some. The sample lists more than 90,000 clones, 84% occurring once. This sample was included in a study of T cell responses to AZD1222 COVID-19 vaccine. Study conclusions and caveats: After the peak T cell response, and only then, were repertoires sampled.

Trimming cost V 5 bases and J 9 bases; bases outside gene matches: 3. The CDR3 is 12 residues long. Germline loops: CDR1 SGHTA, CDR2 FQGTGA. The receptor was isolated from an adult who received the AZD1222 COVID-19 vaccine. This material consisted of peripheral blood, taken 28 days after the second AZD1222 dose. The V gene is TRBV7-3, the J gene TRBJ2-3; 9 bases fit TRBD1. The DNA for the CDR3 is TGTGCCAGCAGCCAAGGACAGGGGACGCAGTATTTT. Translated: CASSQGQGTQYF.